This T cell receptor beta chain was profiled in a study of T-cell memory formation after mild COVID-19. TCRdb called the 5' RACE reads again in MiXCR, with one record for every CDR3 protein. The table lists fewer than 600,000 distinct CDR3 sequences, 20% to 25% of them singletons, with about 8.7% in the top ten. The J segment lost 0 bases and the V segment lost 1 base, leaving 5 bases of the junction unmatched. Germline CDR1 reads SGHDN; CDR2 reads FVKESK. CDR3 size: 18 residues. There are a few counts of this clonotype. The sample taken for sequencing was PBMCs or a T cell subset sorted from them (not recorded which). The chain has TRBV14 and TRBJ2-1; 11 positions agree with TRBD2. The clonotype originates from an adult woman who had mild COVID-19 (a few samples of this study predate the infection). Cell type and time point are not known. CDR3 amino acids: CASSQGLAGKSSYNEQFF. CDR3 in DNA: TGTGCCAGCAGCCAAGGACTAGCGGGGAAGAGCTCCTACAATGAGCAGTTCTTC.